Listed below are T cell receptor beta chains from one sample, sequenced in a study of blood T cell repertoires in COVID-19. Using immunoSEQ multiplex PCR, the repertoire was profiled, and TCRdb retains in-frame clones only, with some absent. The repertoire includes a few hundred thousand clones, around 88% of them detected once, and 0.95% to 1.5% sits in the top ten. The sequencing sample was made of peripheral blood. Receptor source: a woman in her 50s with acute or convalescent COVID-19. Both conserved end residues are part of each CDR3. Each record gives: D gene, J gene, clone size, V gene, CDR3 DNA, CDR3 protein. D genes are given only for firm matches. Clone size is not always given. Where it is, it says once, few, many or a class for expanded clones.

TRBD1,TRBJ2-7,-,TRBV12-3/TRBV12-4,TGTGCCAGCAGCTTAGACAGGGGGCGAGAGCAGTACTTC,CASSLDRGREQYF
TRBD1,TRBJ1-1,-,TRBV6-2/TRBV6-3,TGTGCCAGCAGTCGACGGACAGGGGGGGGCACTGAAGCTTTCTTT,CASSRRTGGGTEAFF
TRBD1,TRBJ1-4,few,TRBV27,TGTGCCAGCACCAGTCCCGGGACAGGGGAAGAAAAACTGTTTTTT,CASTSPGTGEEKLFF
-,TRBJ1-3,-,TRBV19,TGTGCCAGTAGTACCGGGGGGGCTGGAAACACCATATATTTT,CASSTGGAGNTIYF
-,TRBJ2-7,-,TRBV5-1,TGCGCCAGCAGCTCCCAGGTCGGCAACGAGCAGTACTTC,CASSSQVGNEQYF
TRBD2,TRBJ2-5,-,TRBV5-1,TGCGCCAGCAGCTCCCCCCCCGGGGGGGCCAGAGAGACCCAGTACTTC,CASSSPPGGARETQYF
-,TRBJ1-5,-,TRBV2,TGTGCCAGCAGGAGGGCGGTTAGCAATCAGCCCCAGCATTTT,CASRRAVSNQPQHF
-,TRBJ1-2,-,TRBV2,TGTGCCAGCAGTGAAGGAGCTGACAGGTTCTATGGCTACACCTTC,CASSEGADRFYGYTF
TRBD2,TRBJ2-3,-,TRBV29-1,TGCAGCGTTGAGGGGACTAGCGGGAGGGGAGATACGCAGTATTTT,CSVEGTSGRGDTQYF
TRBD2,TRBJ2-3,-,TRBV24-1,TGTGCCACCAGTGATCCCAGACTAGCGGGGGGCAGAGATACGCAGTATTTT,CATSDPRLAGGRDTQYF
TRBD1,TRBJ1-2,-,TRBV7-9,TGTGCCAGCAGCATCGACAGGGGGCTTACCTATGGCTACACCTTC,CASSIDRGLTYGYTF
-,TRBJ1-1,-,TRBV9,TGTGCCAGCAGCGTAGACTTGAACACTGAAGCTTTCTTT,CASSVDLNTEAFF
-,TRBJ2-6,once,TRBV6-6,TGTGCCAGCAGTTACGCGATGATCTCTGGGGCCAACGTCCTGACTTTC,CASSYAMISGANVLTF
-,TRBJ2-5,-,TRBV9,TGTGCCAGCAGCGTAGGCCCTAGCCGCCAAGAGACCCAGTACTTC,CASSVGPSRQETQYF
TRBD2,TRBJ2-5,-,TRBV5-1,TGCGCCAGCAGCGGAGCTAGCGGGGGGGCTAAGACCCAGTACTTC,CASSGASGGAKTQYF
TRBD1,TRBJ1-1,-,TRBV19,TGTGCCGCCAAGGTCCCAGGGGGTGGCACTGAAGCTTTCTTT,CAAKVPGGGTEAFF
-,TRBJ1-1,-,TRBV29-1,TGCAGCGTTGAGCGGGGGAGGGTATTGAACACTGAAGCTTTCTTT,CSVERGRVLNTEAFF
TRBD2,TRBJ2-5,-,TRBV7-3,TGTGCCAGCAGCCCCAGATTAGCGGGAGGGCCAGAGACCCAGTACTTC,CASSPRLAGGPETQYF
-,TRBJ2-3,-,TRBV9,TGTGCCAGCAGCGTGGACAACACAGATACGCAGTATTTT,CASSVDNTDTQYF
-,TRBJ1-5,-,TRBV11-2,TGTGCCAGCAGCTTAGAGCCGGGTAGAAGCAATCAGCCCCAGCATTTT,CASSLEPGRSNQPQHF
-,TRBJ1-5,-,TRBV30,TGTGCCTGGAGTGCCCTCGGGGGAGGCAATCAGCCCCAGCATTTT,CAWSALGGGNQPQHF
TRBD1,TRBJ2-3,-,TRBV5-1,TGCGCCAGCAGCTTGTCGGCAGGGGGCGCATCTGATACGCAGTATTTT,CASSLSAGGASDTQYF
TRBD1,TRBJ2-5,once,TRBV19,TGTGCCAGTAGTCCTTACAGGGGGCTCCAAGAGACCCAGTACTTC,CASSPYRGLQETQYF
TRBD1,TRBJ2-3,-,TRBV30,TGTGCCTGGAGTGTATCGTTCGGGACAGGGTCCACAGATACGCAGTATTTT,CAWSVSFGTGSTDTQYF
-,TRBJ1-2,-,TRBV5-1,TGCGCCAGCAGCTTGACAGAGACCATGAATGGCTACACCTTC,CASSLTETMNGYTF
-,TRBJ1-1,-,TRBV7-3,TGTGCCAGCAGCCCATACGGGGGAACGGAGACTGAAGCTTTCTTT,CASSPYGGTETEAFF
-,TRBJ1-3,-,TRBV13,TGTGCCAGCAGCACACGGACGGCCGAGGGCACCATATATTTT,CASSTRTAEGTIYF
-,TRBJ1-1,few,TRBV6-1,TGTGCCAGCAGTGACAGACTTGGGAGAGGAAACACTGAAGCTTTCTTT,CASSDRLGRGNTEAFF
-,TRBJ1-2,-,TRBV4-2,TGTGCCAGCAGCCACCGGGGAGACTATAACACCTTC,CASSHRGDYNTF
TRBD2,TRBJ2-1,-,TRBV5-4,TGTGCCAGCAGCTCACACACTAGCGGGGGGAGCGATGAGCAGTTCTTC,CASSSHTSGGSDEQFF
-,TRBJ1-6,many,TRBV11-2,TGTGCCAGCAAGGCCGGGGGACCCTATAATTCACCCCTCCACTTT,CASKAGGPYNSPLHF
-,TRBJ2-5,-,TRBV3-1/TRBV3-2,TGTGCCAGCAGCCTACGAGACAACCAAGAGACCCAGTACTTC,CASSLRDNQETQYF
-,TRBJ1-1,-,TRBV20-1,TGCAGTGCTAGTCGCCCGAACCCTTCCGGCACTGAAGCTTTCTTT,CSASRPNPSGTEAFF
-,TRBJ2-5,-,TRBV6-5,TGTGCCAGCCCAGGGGCCCGGGGCCAAGAGACCCAGTACTTC,CASPGARGQETQYF